The entry that follows covers one T cell receptor (beta chain) sequence. V was clipped by 2 bases and J by 5 bases; unmatched bases: 10. This CDR3 contains 19 residues. The germline V gene has CDR1 LNHDA and CDR2 SQIVND (reference sequence). The record originates from a study of blood T cell repertoires in COVID-19. This table comes from immunoSEQ multiplex PCR, and its TCRdb copy is limited to in-frame clones, with some not included. Here the sample spans under 250,000 clones, more than 75% being singletons. The chain has TRBV19 and TRBJ2-3, with 16 nucleotides matching TRBD2. The specimen was peripheral blood. This clonotype originated in a woman between 70 and 85 years old with active or convalescent COVID-19. The CDR3 reads CASSITRGLAGGMRDTQYF. The CDR3 DNA follows: TGTGCCAGTAGTATAACGCGGGGACTAGCGGGGGGGATGCGAGATACGCAGTATTTT.